This TCR beta chain was captured by sequencing in a study of T cells in localized non-small cell lung cancer. Study-level results: Clonality of T cells reached its maximum in uninvolved adjacent lung, surpassing tumor. The tumor had only one region sequenced, so heterogeneity remains possible.

This clone counts as medium-sized. The target antigen is unknown. The CDR3 has 16 amino acids. CDR1 and CDR2 from the germline V gene are MNHGY and SAAAGT. After removal of 5 bases from V and 5 bases from J, the junction contained 8 bases not matched to a gene. TCRdb's copy holds only in-frame clones and misses some; the assay was immunoSEQ multiplex PCR. The sample carries fewer than 3,000 clones, roughly a third recorded once. The sample here was lung tumor tissue, taken before any cancer treatment. This chain links TRBV6-8 with TRBJ1-6; 8 positions agree with TRBD1. The sequence was collected from a man aged 35 to 69 with stage II lung adenocarcinoma. DNA for the CDR3: TGTGCCAGCAGTGACGGGGGGACAGGAGATAATTCACCCCTCCACTTT. Translation gives CASSDGGTGDNSPLHF.